This passage covers 18 T cell receptor beta chains from one sample sequenced in a study of blood T cell repertoires in COVID-19. Generated by immunoSEQ multiplex PCR, the TCRdb table keeps only in-frame clones and is missing some. This sample has a few hundred thousand clones, with 70% to 85% found just once. Sequencing used PBMCs or T cells enriched from blood (not recorded which). Receptors originate from a man in his forties or fifties who had recovered from COVID-19.

V is TRBV19 and J is TRBJ1-5, with D unresolved. From germline, CDR1 is LNHDA and CDR2 SQIVND (reference sequence). There are 15 residues in the CDR3. V lost 1 base and J lost 3, with 10 bases in between. This chain's CDR3 is CASSIASRLNQPQHF. For the CDR3, the DNA is TGTGCCAGTAGTATAGCTTCCAGGCTCAATCAGCCCCAGCATTTT.

The chain employs TRBV27 and TRBJ2-1, with TRBD1 matching over 10 bases. Germline trimming cut 3 bases from V and 3 bases from J; bases unmatched to any gene: 5. CDR1 and CDR2 (germline): MNHEY, SMNVEV (reference sequence). The CDR3 is made up of 16 amino acids. The CDR3 bases are TGTGCCAGCAGTTTTGACAGGGGGCAATACTACAATGAGCAGTTCTTC. It specifies CASSFDRGQYYNEQFF.

The chain combines TRBV4-3 with TRBJ1-1; 8 bases agree with TRBD1. The CDR3 runs to 14 residues. After removal of 1 base from V and 8 bases from J, the junction contained 6 bases not matched to a gene. Germline lookup yields CDR1 LGHNA and CDR2 YSLEER. Here the CDR3 reads CASSQAGQGAEAFF. CDR3 sequence (DNA): TGCGCCAGCAGCCAAGCTGGGCAGGGGGCCGAAGCTTTCTTT.

The genes are TRBV9 and TRBJ2-5, with 11 bases fitting TRBD2. The J segment lost 5 bases and the V segment lost 4 bases, leaving 10 bases of the junction unmatched. The CDR3 totals 16 residues. Germline CDR1 and CDR2: SGDLS and YYNGEE. In nucleotides, the CDR3 is TGTGCCAGCAGCCCCCGATCTAGCGGGGGGCAGGAGACCCAGTACTTC. Protein sequence: CASSPRSSGGQETQYF. Filled out from reference TRBV9 and TRBJ2-5, the complete variable domain reads DSGVTQTPKHLITATGQRVTLRCSPRSGDLSVYWYQQSLDQGLQFLIQYYNGEERAKGNILERFSAQQFPDLHSELNLSSLELGDSALYFCASSPRSSGGQETQYFGPGTRLLVL.

This chain uses TRBV12-3 or TRBV12-4 with TRBJ2-1; maybe TRBD2 (5 bases). V lost 6 bases and J lost 6, with 12 bases in between. CDR3 length: 13 amino acids. The CDR3 sequence is CASSPGSSNEQFF. In DNA, the CDR3 is TGTGCCAGCAGCCCGGGGTCTAGCAATGAGCAGTTCTTC.

This clone was observed once. The V and J genes are TRBV4-2 and TRBJ1-6, with D unresolved. Germline V gene data show CDR1 as LGHNA and CDR2 as YNFKEQ. This CDR3 comprises 16 residues. V was pared by 1 base and J by 0 bases, with 7 bases between. CDR3: CASSQVPGSYNSPLHF. CDR3 in DNA: TGTGCCAGCAGCCAAGTGCCGGGCTCCTATAATTCACCCCTCCACTTT.

This chain uses TRBV2 with TRBJ2-2; D is unresolved. V was cut by 6 bases and J by 0 bases, with 11 bases left in between. The germline V gene has CDR1 SNHLY and CDR2 FYNNEI. This CDR3 spans 15 amino acids. In DNA form, the CDR3 reads TGTGCCAGCAGGGCTCGAGGAACGAACACCGGGGAGCTGTTTTTT. Translation gives CASRARGTNTGELFF.

This clone was observed a few times. The chain employs TRBV24-1 and TRBJ1-2; 12 bases are a match to TRBD1. This CDR3 has 16 residues. Per the germline V gene, CDR1 is KGHDR and CDR2 is SFDVKD. J lost 4 bases, V lost 4 bases, and 6 bases had no gene match. The CDR3 bases are TGTGCCACCAGTGACGGGACAGGGGGCGTGGGCTATGGCTACACCTTC. Translating gives CATSDGTGGVGYGYTF.

This chain connects TRBV9 to TRBJ2-3; D uncertain. Trimming shortened V by 2 bases and J by 5 bases, and 15 bases separated the two germline ends. Germline lookup yields CDR1 SGDLS and CDR2 YYNGEE. The CDR3 is 15 amino acids. CDR3 loop: CASSVAPASLDTQYF. The CDR3 DNA is TGTGCCAGCAGCGTGGCTCCCGCTTCATTAGATACGCAGTATTTT. The whole variable domain, filled in from reference TRBV9 and TRBJ2-3, reads DSGVTQTPKHLITATGQRVTLRCSPRSGDLSVYWYQQSLDQGLQFLIQYYNGEERAKGNILERFSAQQFPDLHSELNLSSLELGDSALYFCASSVAPASLDTQYFGPGTRLTVL.

This clone is a singleton in its sample. This chain uses TRBV19 with TRBJ2-1; TRBD2 matches 11 bases. Germline V gene data show CDR1 as LNHDA and CDR2 as SQIVND (reference sequence). The CDR3 length is 17 residues. V was pared by 5 bases and J by 6 bases, with 12 bases of the junction left unmatched. The CDR3 DNA is TGTGCCAGTAGTCTGAGGCTCGGGACTAGCGGACTCAATGAGCAGTTCTTC. Translated, it gives CASSLRLGTSGLNEQFF.

This clone was recorded only once. This chain joins TRBV19 and TRBJ2-2, with D hard to call. From germline, CDR1 is LNHDA and CDR2 SQIVND (reference sequence). V was cut by 8 bases and J by 14 bases, with 15 bases left in between. CDR3 length equals 11 residues. As DNA, the CDR3 is TGTGCCAGTGCTTCAGGCCTGGGCCTGTTTTTT. Translated: CASASGLGLFF.

This chain joins TRBV18 and TRBJ2-7, with D uncertain. The CDR3 contains 13 residues. Germline V gene sequence: CDR1 KGHSH, CDR2 LQKENI. Trimming stripped 3 bases from V and 4 bases from J, with 10 bases between. CDR3 DNA: TGTGCCAGCTCACCTCCAGGCGTATACGAGCAGTACTTC. Its protein is CASSPPGVYEQYF.

This clone has just a few counts. V is TRBV5-1 and J is TRBJ1-5; 8 nucleotides match TRBD1. V trimming: 5 bases; J trimming: 3 bases; junction bases outside the gene matches: 1. The CDR3 totals 13 residues. Germline CDR1 SGHRS, CDR2 YFSETQ. Here the CDR3 reads CASRTGVNQPQHF. As DNA, the CDR3 is TGCGCCAGCAGGACAGGGGTCAATCAGCCCCAGCATTTT.

The chain combines TRBV4-3 with TRBJ2-1; 7 bases are shared with TRBD2. V lost 0 bases, J lost 10 bases, and 9 bases stayed unmatched. CDR1 is LGHNA and CDR2 is YSLEER in the germline V gene. CDR3 size: 15 residues. CDR3: CASSQDKTRGREQFF. The CDR3 DNA is TGCGCCAGCAGCCAAGATAAAACGCGGGGGAGGGAGCAGTTCTTC.

This CDR3 is CASSLYQGLVETQYF. DNA of the CDR3: TGTGCCAGCAGCTTATATCAGGGGCTCGTAGAGACCCAGTACTTC. This chain links TRBV7-9 with TRBJ2-5; tentative D call: TRBD1 (6 bases). This CDR3 is built from 15 residues. The germline gives CDR1 SEHNR, CDR2 FQNEAQ (reference sequence). Trimming cost V 2 bases and J 4 bases, with 14 bases left between them.

The CDR3 bases are TGTGCCAGCAGTTTAAGACAGGGGTTTTCACCCCTCCACTTT. This codes for CASSLRQGFSPLHF. The chain is built from TRBV27 and TRBJ1-6; 8 nucleotides agree with TRBD1. V lost 2 bases to trimming and J lost 9 bases; unmatched junction nucleotides: 3. Germline lookup yields CDR1 MNHEY and CDR2 SMNVEV (reference sequence). The CDR3 extends over 14 amino acids.

The chain links TRBV25-1 to TRBJ2-5; D is possibly TRBD2 (6 bases). This CDR3 comprises 16 residues. V was trimmed by 3 bases and J by 4 bases, leaving 18 bases between them. Looked up from germline, CDR1 is MGHDK and CDR2 is SYGVNS. The CDR3 sequence: CASSEGLPGLGETQYF. Here the CDR3 DNA reads TGTGCCAGCAGTGAGGGCCTCCCGGGACTGGGAGAGACCCAGTACTTC.

This clone was recorded once. V and J are TRBV5-1 and TRBJ1-3; 7 nucleotides align to TRBD1. This CDR3 contains 16 residues. Germline V gives CDR1 SGHRS, CDR2 YFSETQ. J lost 0 bases, V lost 2 bases, and 5 bases had no gene match. The CDR3 loop is CASSFDRDPSGNTIYF. The CDR3 nucleotides read TGCGCCAGCAGCTTCGACAGGGATCCCTCTGGAAACACCATATATTTT.